What follows are 10 T cell receptor beta chains derived from one specimen sequenced in a study of T cells in Graves' hyperthyroidism and ophthalmopathy. Regions amplified from RNA transcripts were the TCR beta CDR3 regions. The TCR CDR3 was amplified in a first-round RT-PCR using the HTBI primer set. TCRdb redid the calling of the multiplex PCR reads with MiXCR, one entry per CDR3 protein. The data hold around 620,000 distinct CDR3 sequences, with roughly 17% observed a single time. The sample comprised blood. The receptor source for this set is a woman aged 25 to 39 with Graves' hyperthyroidism.

As for this clonotype: Since a much larger clone is just one base distant, this may be a read error. No conserved phenylalanine or tryptophan ends this CDR3, so it is likely a read error. The chain has TRBV6-2 or TRBV6-3 and TRBJ2-7; D unresolved. The CDR3 runs to 13 residues. V lost 8 bases and J lost 2, with 13 bases in between. Germline lookup yields CDR1 MNHEY and CDR2 SVGEGT. The CDR3: CASRPRTTYEQYL. CDR3 coding DNA: TGTGCCAGCCGGCCCCGTACCACCTACGAGCAGTACCTC.

This clonotype occurred many times. V and J are TRBV19 and TRBJ2-1, with unresolved D. The germline CDR1 and CDR2 sequences are LNHDA and SQIVND (reference sequence). Trimming removed 7 bases from V and 0 bases from J, with 13 bases in between. The CDR3 is made up of 15 amino acids. CDR3 coding DNA: TGTGCCAGTACTGTGGGCCCAACCTCCTACAATGAGCAGTTCTTC. Translated, it gives CASTVGPTSYNEQFF.

This chain connects TRBV29-1 to TRBJ2-3, with 7 bases fitting TRBD2. This CDR3 has 14 amino acids. Trimming cost V 5 bases and J 3 bases; bases outside gene matches: 8. CDR1 and CDR2 from the germline V gene are SQVTM and ANQGSEA. The CDR3 spells CSVTGGRGTDTQYF. DNA for the CDR3: TGCAGCGTTACCGGCGGGAGAGGGACAGATACGCAGTATTTT.

Of note for this clonotype: No conserved phenylalanine or tryptophan ends this CDR3, so it is likely a read error. This rearrangement joins TRBV5-1 to TRBJ1-2, with 7 bases identical to TRBD1. This CDR3 is built from 15 residues. Germline V gene lookup returns CDR1 SGHRS and CDR2 YFSETQ. V shed 0 bases, J shed 2 bases, and the junction held 4 bases outside the gene matches. The CDR3 bases are TGCGCCAGCAGCTTGGGGTGGGGACAGAACTATGGCTACACCCTC. Translating gives CASSLGWGQNYGYTL.

The table lists this clonotype with many counts. The J gene is TRBJ2-1, the V gene TRBV20-1; 12 bases agree with TRBD2. Germline CDR1 is DFQATT and CDR2 is SNEGSKA (reference sequence). V gave up 4 bases and J gave up 8 bases; unmatched junction bases: 15. The CDR3 spans 17 residues. The CDR3 region is CSANLILAGGGTHEQFF. The CDR3 bases are TGCAGTGCTAACCTTATACTAGCGGGAGGAGGAACCCATGAGCAGTTCTTC.

This clonotype was recorded a few times. The rearrangement uses TRBV7-8 and TRBJ2-7; D is unresolved. The CDR3 has 14 amino acids. Looked up from germline, CDR1 is SGHVS and CDR2 is FQNEAQ. With 4 bases removed from V and 6 bases from J, the gap between germline ends came to 16 bases. This CDR3 reads CASSSVSGWIEQYF. The CDR3 DNA reads TGTGCCAGCAGCTCCGTCTCGGGTTGGATCGAGCAGTACTTC.

This clonotype appeared many times. V and J are TRBV20-1 and TRBJ2-1, with 12 bases fitting TRBD2. CDR1 is DFQATT and CDR2 is SNEGSKA in the germline V gene (reference sequence). The J segment lost 10 bases and the V segment lost 2 bases, leaving 12 bases of the junction unmatched. The CDR3 extends over 16 amino acids. The DNA for the CDR3 is TGCAGTGCTAGATCCCCGTGGACTAGCGGGAATGGGGAGCAGTTCTTC. This gives the protein CSARSPWTSGNGEQFF.

The chain is built from TRBV6-2 or TRBV6-3 and TRBJ2-7; maybe TRBD1 (8 bases). V was trimmed by 0 bases and J by 6 bases, leaving 15 bases between them. CDR3 length equals 15 residues. The germline gives CDR1 MNHEY, CDR2 SVGEGT. The CDR3 coding sequence is TGTGCCAGCAGTTACTCCAGGGGGCGCGGGGGCGAGCAGTACTTC. This codes for CASSYSRGRGGEQYF.

The chain joins TRBV4-2 to TRBJ2-3; D is perhaps TRBD1 (6 bases). Trimming removed 1 base from V and 6 bases from J, with 17 bases in between. In germline, CDR1 is LGHNA, CDR2 YNFKEQ. The CDR3 covers 16 residues. The CDR3 nucleotides read TGTGCCAGCAGCCAAGGTCACAGGGAGATGGCGGATACGCAGTATTTT. It is translated as CASSQGHREMADTQYF.

The J gene is TRBJ1-6, the V gene TRBV7-9; possibly TRBD1 for D (5 bases). Germline V lookup: CDR1 SEHNR, CDR2 FQNEAQ (reference sequence). V was clipped by 5 bases and J by 5 bases, with 10 bases between them. This CDR3 is 14 amino acids long. Here the CDR3 DNA reads TGTGCCAGCAGCGAGACCAGGGATAATTCACCCCTCCACTTT. Translation: CASSETRDNSPLHF.